This TCR beta chain was captured in a study of T cells in Graves' hyperthyroidism and ophthalmopathy. TCR beta CDR3 sequences were amplified from RNA transcripts. First-round RT-PCR of the TCR CDR3 relied on the HTBI primer set. TCRdb re-called the multiplex PCR reads through MiXCR, storing one row per CDR3 protein. The sample records about 400,000 distinct CDR3 sequences, about 13% being singletons. This clonotype has only a few counts. The V gene lost 6 bases and the J gene lost 1 base, with 10 bases spanning the gap. This CDR3 spans 15 amino acids. From germline, CDR1 is MDHEN and CDR2 SYDVKM. This receptor was identified in a young woman with Graves' hyperthyroidism. The genes are TRBV28 and TRBJ2-6; no clear D gene. Sequencing was done on a sample of blood. The CDR3 DNA follows: TGTGCCAGCAGCTTCCACGTTTCTGGGGCCAACGTCCTGACTTTC. This codes for CASSFHVSGANVLTF.